These 3 T cell receptor beta chains originate from one sample sequenced in a study of regulatory T cells in long-lasting Graves disease. Libraries of TCR beta came from iRepertoire HTBI primers plus Arm-PCR of CDR3 regions. Using its own MiXCR run on the multiplex PCR reads, TCRdb lists one record per CDR3 protein. This sample carries 650,000 to 700,000 distinct CDR3 sequences, about 32% of them seen once, and the ten largest clones take under 55%. Time point denoted: persistent/refractory GD, antithyroid drugs over 5 years with positive TRAb. Preparation of the TCR library used RNA extracted from PBMCs. The sample here was peripheral blood mononuclear cells (PBMCs), taken when the disease was refractory, from a patient treated with antithyroid drugs. The receptors were sampled from a female donor with Graves disease.

In this sample, this clonotype turned up a few times. The V and J genes are TRBV7-9 and TRBJ2-2, with TRBD1 matching over 12 bases. The CDR3 covers 17 residues. V lost 5 bases to trimming and J lost 3 bases; unmatched junction nucleotides: 7. CDR1 and CDR2 from the germline V gene are SEHNR and FQNEAQ (reference sequence). The CDR3 DNA is TGTGCCAGCAGCAAGGGACAGGGGGCGCTTGACACCGGGGAGCTGTTTTTT. This gives the protein CASSKGQGALDTGELFF.

A remark on this clonotype: At one of its ends the junction is not consistent with the germline gene, which may arise from a read error. The gene calls are TRBV27 and TRBJ2-7, with D uncertain. CDR3 length: 15 residues. Germline CDR1 and CDR2: MNHEY and SMNVEV (reference sequence). CDR3 region: CASSFDMSLYYERYF. The CDR3 nucleotides are TGTGCCAGCAGTTTCGACATGTCACTTTACTACGAGCGGTACTTC.

The rearrangement uses TRBV2 and TRBJ1-1; D may be TRBD1 (5 bases). Germline-derived CDR1 and CDR2 are SNHLY and FYNNEI. Trimming left V 3 bases short and J 3 bases short, with 14 bases between. CDR3 length: 15 residues. The CDR3 DNA is TGTGCCAGCAGTGAGAAGCTGGGGACTTACACTGAAGCTTTCTTT. It codes for CASSEKLGTYTEAFF.